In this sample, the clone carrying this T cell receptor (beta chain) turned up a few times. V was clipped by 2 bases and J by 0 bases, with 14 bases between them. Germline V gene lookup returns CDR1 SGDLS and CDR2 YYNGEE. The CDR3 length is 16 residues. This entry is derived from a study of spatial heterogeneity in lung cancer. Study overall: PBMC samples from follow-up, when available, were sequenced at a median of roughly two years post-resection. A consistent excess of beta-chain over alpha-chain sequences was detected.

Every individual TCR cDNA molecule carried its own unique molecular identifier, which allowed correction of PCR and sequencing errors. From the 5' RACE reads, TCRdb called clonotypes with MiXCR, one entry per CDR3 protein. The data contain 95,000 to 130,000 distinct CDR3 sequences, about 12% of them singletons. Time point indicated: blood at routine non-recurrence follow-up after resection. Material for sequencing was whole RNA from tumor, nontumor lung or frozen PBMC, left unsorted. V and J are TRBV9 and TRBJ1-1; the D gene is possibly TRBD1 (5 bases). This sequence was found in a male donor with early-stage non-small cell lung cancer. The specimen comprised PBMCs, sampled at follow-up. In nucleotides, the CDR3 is TGTGCCAGCAGCGTGGGGGTAGGGTACTTGAACACTGAAGCTTTCTTT. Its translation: CASSVGVGYLNTEAFF.